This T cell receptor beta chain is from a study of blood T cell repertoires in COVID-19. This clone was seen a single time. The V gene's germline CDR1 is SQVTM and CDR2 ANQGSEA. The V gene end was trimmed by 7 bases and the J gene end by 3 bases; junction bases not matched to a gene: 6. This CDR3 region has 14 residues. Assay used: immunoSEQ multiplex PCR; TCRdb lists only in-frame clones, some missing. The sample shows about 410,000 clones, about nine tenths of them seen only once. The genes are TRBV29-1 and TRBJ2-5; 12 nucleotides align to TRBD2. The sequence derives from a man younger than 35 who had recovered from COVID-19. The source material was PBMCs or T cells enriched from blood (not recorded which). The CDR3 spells CSAGRLAGEETQYF. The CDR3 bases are TGCAGCGCCGGAAGACTAGCGGGAGAAGAGACCCAGTACTTC.